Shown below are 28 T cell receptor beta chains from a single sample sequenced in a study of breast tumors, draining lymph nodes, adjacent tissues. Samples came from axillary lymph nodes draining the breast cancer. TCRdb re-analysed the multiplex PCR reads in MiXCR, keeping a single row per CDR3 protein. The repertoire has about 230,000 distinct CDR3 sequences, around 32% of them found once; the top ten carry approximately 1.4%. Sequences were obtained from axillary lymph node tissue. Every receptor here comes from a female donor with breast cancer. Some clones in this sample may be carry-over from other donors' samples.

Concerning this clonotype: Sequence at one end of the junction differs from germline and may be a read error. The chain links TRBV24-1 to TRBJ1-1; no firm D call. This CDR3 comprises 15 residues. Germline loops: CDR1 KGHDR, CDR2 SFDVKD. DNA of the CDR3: TGTGCCAGCAGTTTAGGGCAGGTCAGGAACACTGAAGCTTTCTTT. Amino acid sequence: CASSLGQVRNTEAFF.

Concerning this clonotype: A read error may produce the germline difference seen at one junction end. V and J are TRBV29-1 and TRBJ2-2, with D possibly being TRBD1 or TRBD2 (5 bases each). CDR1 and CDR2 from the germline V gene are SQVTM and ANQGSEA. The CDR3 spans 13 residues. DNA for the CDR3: TGCAGCGTTGATTTGGGGACGGCCGGGGAGCTGCTTTTT. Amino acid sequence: CSVDLGTAGELLF.

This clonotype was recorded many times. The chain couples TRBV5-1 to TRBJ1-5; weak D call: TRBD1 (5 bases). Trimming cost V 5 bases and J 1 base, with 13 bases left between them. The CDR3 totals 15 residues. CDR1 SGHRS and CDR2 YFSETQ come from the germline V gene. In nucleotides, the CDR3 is TGCGCCAGCAGGCAGGGAATCGGGAGCAATCAGCCCCAGCATTTT. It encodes CASRQGIGSNQPQHF.

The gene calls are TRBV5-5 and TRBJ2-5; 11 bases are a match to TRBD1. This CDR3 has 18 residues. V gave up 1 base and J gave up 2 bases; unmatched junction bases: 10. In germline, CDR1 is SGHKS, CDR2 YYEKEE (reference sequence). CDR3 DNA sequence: TGTGCCAGCAGCTTGATGGACAGGGGGCAATACGAGCAAGAGACCCAGTACTTC. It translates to CASSLMDRGQYEQETQYF.

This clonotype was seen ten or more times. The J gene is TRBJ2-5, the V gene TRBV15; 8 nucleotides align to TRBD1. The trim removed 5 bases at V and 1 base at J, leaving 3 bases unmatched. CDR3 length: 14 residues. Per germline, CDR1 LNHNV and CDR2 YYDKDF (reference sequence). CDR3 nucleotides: TGTGCCACCAGCGTGGGGACAGGCCAAGAGACCCAGTACTTC. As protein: CATSVGTGQETQYF.

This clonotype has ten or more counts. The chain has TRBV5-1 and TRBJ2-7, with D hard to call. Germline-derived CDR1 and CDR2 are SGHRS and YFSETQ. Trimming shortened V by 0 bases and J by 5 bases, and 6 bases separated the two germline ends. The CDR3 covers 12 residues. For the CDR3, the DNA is TGCGCCAGCAGCTTGGGGGCCCACGAGCAGTACTTC. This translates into CASSLGAHEQYF.

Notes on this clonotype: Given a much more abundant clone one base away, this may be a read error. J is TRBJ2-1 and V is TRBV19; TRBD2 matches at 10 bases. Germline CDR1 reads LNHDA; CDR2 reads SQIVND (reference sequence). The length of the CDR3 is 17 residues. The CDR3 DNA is TGTGCCAGTAGTATCCTCTTGGGGACTAGCGAATACAATGAGCAGTCCTTC. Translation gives CASSILLGTSEYNEQSF.

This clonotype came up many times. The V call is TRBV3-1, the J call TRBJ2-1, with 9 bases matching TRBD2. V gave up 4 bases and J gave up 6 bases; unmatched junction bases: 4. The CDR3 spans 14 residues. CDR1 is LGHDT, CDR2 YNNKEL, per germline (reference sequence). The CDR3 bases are TGTGCCAGCAGCCGACTAGCGGATTCCAATGAGCAGTTCTTC. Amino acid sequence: CASSRLADSNEQFF.

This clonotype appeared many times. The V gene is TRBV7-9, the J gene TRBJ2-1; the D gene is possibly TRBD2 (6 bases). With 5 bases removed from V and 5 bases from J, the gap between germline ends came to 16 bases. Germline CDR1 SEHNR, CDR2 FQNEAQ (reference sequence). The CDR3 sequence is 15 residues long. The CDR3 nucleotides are TGTGCCAGCAGCCGGGCATCAGGGAGGAACAATGAGCAGTTCTTC. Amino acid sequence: CASSRASGRNNEQFF.

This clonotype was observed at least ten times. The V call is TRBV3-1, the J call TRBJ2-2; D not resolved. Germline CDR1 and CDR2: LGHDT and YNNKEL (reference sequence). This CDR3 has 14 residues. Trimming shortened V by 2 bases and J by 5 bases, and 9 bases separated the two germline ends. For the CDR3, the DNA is TGTGCCAGCAGCCAACCTACTGGGACCGGGGAGCTGTTTTTT. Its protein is CASSQPTGTGELFF.

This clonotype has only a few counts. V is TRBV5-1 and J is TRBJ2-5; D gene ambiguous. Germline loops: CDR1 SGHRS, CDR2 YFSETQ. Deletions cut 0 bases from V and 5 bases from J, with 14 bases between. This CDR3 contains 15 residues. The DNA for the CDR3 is TGCGCCAGCAGCTTGGCAACTACACCCCACGAGACCCAGTACTTC. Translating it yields CASSLATTPHETQYF.

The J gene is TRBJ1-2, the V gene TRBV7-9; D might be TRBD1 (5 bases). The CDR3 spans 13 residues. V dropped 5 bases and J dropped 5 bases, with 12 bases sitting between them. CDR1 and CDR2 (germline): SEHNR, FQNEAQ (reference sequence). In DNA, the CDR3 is TGTGCCAGCAGCATTGGGACGGGGTATGGCTACACCTTC. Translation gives CASSIGTGYGYTF.

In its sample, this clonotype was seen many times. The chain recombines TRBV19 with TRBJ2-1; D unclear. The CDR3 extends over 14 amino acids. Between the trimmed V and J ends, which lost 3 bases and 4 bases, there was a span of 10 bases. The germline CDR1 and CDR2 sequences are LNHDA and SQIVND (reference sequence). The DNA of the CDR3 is TGTGCCAGTAGTATCAGCTTTGCGTACAATGAGCAGTTCTTC. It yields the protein CASSISFAYNEQFF.

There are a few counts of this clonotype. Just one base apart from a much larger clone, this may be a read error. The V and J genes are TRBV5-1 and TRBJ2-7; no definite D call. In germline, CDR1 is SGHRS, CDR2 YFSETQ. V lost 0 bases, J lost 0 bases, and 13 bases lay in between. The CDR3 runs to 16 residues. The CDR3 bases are TGCGCCAGCAGCTTGGTTCGCTGGGTAAGCTCCTACGAGCAGTACTTC. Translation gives CASSLVRWVSSYEQYF.

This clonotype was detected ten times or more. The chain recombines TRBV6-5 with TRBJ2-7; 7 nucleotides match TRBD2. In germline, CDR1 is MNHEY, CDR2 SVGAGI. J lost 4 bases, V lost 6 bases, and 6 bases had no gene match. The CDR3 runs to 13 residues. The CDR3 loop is CASRSTGGYEQYF. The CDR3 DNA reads TGTGCCAGCAGGTCTACGGGAGGTTACGAGCAGTACTTC.

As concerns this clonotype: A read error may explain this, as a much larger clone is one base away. The CDR3 coding sequence is TGCAGTGCTAGAGATAGGGCCAGGCAAGCGCAGTTCTTC. Its translation: CSARDRARQAQFF. The V call is TRBV20-1, the J call TRBJ2-1; D remains ambiguous. The CDR3 spans 13 residues. V lost 0 bases to trimming and J lost 12 bases, with 15 bases between them. The germline CDR1 and CDR2 sequences are DFQATT and SNEGSKA (reference sequence).

This CDR3 is CAKSGTGLYGYTF. The DNA of the CDR3 is TGTGCTAAATCCGGGACAGGGTTATATGGCTACACCTTC. The gene calls are TRBV10-3 and TRBJ1-2; 9 bases line up with TRBD1. The germline gives CDR1 ENHRY, CDR2 SYGVKD. This CDR3 has 13 amino acids.

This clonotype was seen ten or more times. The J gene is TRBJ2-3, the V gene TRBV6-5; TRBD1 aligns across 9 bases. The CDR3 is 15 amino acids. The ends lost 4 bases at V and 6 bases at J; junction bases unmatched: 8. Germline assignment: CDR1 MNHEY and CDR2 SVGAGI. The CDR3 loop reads CASSLDRGLGDTQYF. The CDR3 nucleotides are TGTGCCAGCAGTTTGGACAGGGGATTAGGGGATACGCAGTATTTT.

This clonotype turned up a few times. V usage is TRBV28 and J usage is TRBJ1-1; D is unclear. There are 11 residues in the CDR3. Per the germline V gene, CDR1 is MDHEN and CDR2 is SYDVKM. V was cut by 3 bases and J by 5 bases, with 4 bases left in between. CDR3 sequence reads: CASSFRTEAFF. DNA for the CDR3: TGTGCCAGCAGTTTTCGGACTGAAGCTTTCTTT.

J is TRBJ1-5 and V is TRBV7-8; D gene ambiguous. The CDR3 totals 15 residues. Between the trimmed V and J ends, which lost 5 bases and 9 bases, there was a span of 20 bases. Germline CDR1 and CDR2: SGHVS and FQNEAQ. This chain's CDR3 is CASSPAPAGLGPQHF. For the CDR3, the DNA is TGTGCCAGCAGCCCCGCGCCCGCGGGCTTAGGGCCCCAGCATTTT.

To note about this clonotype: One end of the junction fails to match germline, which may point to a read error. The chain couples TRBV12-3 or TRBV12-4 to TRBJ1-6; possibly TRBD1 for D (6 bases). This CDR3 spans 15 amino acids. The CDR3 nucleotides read TGTGTCAGCGGTCCCCGGGGGACCAGGGGTTCACCCCTCCACTTT. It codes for CVSGPRGTRGSPLHF.

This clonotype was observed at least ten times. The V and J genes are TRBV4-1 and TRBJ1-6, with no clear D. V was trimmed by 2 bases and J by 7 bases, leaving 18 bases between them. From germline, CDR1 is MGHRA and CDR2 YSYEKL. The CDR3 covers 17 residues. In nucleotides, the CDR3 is TGCGCCAGCAGCCAACCGGTGCAAACGGGCGCAAATTCACCCCTCCACTTT. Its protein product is CASSQPVQTGANSPLHF.

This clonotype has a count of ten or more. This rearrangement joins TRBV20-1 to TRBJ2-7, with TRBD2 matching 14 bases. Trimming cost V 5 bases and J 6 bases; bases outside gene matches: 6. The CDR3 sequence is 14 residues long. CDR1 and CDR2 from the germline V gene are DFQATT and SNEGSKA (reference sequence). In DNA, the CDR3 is TGCAGTGCTGGGGGACTAGCGGGAGTTAGCGAGCAGTACTTC. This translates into CSAGGLAGVSEQYF.

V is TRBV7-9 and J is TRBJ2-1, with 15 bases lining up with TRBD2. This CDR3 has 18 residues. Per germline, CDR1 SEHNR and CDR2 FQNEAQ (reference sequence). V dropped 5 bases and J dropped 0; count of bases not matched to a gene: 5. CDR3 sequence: CASSGRTSGRGSYNEQFF. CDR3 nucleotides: TGTGCCAGCAGCGGGAGGACTAGCGGGAGGGGCTCCTACAATGAGCAGTTCTTC.

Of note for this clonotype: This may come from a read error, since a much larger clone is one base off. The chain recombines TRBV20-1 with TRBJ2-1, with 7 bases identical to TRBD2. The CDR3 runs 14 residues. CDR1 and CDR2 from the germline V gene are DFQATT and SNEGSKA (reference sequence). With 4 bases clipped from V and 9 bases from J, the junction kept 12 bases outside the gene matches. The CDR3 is CSATSSGIRTEQFF. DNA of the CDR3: TGCAGTGCTACCTCTAGCGGTATTCGAACTGAGCAGTTCTTC.

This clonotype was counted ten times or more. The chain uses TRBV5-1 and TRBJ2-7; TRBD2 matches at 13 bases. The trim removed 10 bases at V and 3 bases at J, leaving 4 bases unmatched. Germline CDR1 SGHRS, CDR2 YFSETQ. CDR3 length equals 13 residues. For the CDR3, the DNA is TGCGCCTCGCGGACTAGCGGGAGCTACGAGCAGTACTTC. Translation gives CASRTSGSYEQYF.

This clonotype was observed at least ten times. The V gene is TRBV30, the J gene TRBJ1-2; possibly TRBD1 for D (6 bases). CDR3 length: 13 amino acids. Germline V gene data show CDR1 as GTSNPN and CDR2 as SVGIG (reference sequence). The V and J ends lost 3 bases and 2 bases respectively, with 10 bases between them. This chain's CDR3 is CAWSGGTNYGYTF. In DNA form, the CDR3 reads TGTGCCTGGAGCGGTGGGACAAACTATGGCTACACCTTC.

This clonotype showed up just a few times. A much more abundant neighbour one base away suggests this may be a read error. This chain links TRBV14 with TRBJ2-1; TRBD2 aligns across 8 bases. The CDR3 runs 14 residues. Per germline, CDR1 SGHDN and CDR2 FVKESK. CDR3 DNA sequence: TGTGCCAGCAGCCGGCGGCGGGAGGCCCCTGAGCAGTCCTTC. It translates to CASSRRREAPEQSF.